A selection of T cell receptor beta chains follows, all from one sample in a study of blood T cells in healthy people across ages. Each CDR3 protein gets one entry after TCRdb re-called the 5' RACE reads with MiXCR. There are about 1.6 million distinct CDR3 sequences in the sample; about 35% occur only once, and about 11% lies in the top ten. The sequenced material came from blood. The source is a woman between 25 and 40 years old in good health. Each CDR3 is given without its conserved first and last residue. Each record gives: V gene, D gene, J gene, CDR3 protein. A D gene is named only where the DNA matches it firmly.

V: TRBV4-1; D: TRBD1; J: TRBJ1-1; CDR3: ARRQTGENTEAF
V: TRBV20-1; D: NA; J: TRBJ1-1; CDR3: SARDGEGTVEAF
V: TRBV6-5; D: NA; J: TRBJ2-6; CDR3: ASSHRSSGANVLT
V: TRBV6-5; D: NA; J: TRBJ2-3; CDR3: ASSLAGSFTDTQY
V: TRBV7-9; D: NA; J: TRBJ1-1; CDR3: ASSLAEAF
V: TRBV7-9; D: NA; J: TRBJ1-2; CDR3: ASSLESGHQVVLGGYT
V: TRBV3-1; D: NA; J: TRBJ1-6; CDR3: ASSTREGPLH
V: TRBV7-3; D: NA; J: TRBJ2-7; CDR3: ASSRGIGYEQY
V: TRBV7-2; D: NA; J: TRBJ1-3; CDR3: ASSLGGRGNTIY
V: TRBV6-2/TRBV6-3; D: TRBD2; J: TRBJ2-1; CDR3: ASSYSGRGSHNEQF
V: TRBV28; D: NA; J: TRBJ2-3; CDR3: ASSTPGLGLQTDTQY
V: TRBV7-9; D: TRBD2; J: TRBJ2-1; CDR3: ASSFGVAGGLEDEQF
V: TRBV20-1; D: TRBD1; J: TRBJ2-3; CDR3: SASPQGARSTDTQY
V: TRBV6-6; D: TRBD2; J: TRBJ2-5; CDR3: ASGRGLAGVETQY
V: TRBV12-5; D: NA; J: TRBJ1-2; CDR3: ASGFSGEGYT
V: TRBV4-1; D: NA; J: TRBJ1-1; CDR3: ASSQAWQPTEAF
V: TRBV20-1; D: NA; J: TRBJ1-6; CDR3: SASDRADSPLH
V: TRBV30; D: TRBD1; J: TRBJ2-7; CDR3: AWSGDRGYEQY
V: TRBV29-1; D: NA; J: TRBJ2-3; CDR3: SVDTREIDTDTQY
V: TRBV5-1; D: NA; J: TRBJ2-3; CDR3: ASNAGKITDTQY
V: TRBV2; D: TRBD1; J: TRBJ1-2; CDR3: ASSVQGAVGYT
V: TRBV12-5; D: NA; J: TRBJ2-5; CDR3: ASGTTEPRAQY
V: TRBV19; D: NA; J: TRBJ2-1; CDR3: ANSIGRGQF
V: TRBV12-3/TRBV12-4; D: NA; J: TRBJ2-7; CDR3: ASSRLCPSEQY
V: TRBV6-1; D: NA; J: TRBJ1-5; CDR3: ASWGHNQPQH
V: TRBV27; D: NA; J: TRBJ2-4; CDR3: ASSLFQGSYKQY